Below are 25 T cell receptor beta chains sequenced from a single sample in a study of blood T cell repertoires in COVID-19. The data were produced by immunoSEQ multiplex PCR, yet TCRdb's version contains in-frame clones alone and is incomplete. This sample has about 47,000 clones, with around 80% found just once. The sequencing sample was made of peripheral blood. The receptors shown here come from a woman of 80 years or more with COVID-19, enrolled during active disease.

The chain recombines TRBV9 with TRBJ2-1; D not resolved. The CDR3 has 17 amino acids. The V end was cut by 4 bases, the J end by 4 bases, with 21 bases between. CDR1 SGDLS and CDR2 YYNGEE come from the germline V gene. CDR3 nucleotides: TGTGCCAGCAGCTCCCCCCCAAGGCGAGGTGGATACAATGAGCAGTTCTTC. Amino acid sequence: CASSSPPRRGGYNEQFF.

The J gene is TRBJ1-1, the V gene TRBV2; tentative D call: TRBD1 (6 bases). Germline V gene sequence: CDR1 SNHLY, CDR2 FYNNEI. The CDR3 sequence is 12 residues long. Trimming removed 8 bases at V and 8 bases at J, with 15 bases between. The CDR3 coding sequence is TGTGCCAGCGGAGGGGGGGCGACGGAAGCTTTCTTT. It encodes CASGGGATEAFF.

Comment on this clone: Its ends do not fully match the called genes, so a read error is possible. This sequence joins TRBV2 and TRBJ2-1; 13 bases match TRBD2. Germline-derived CDR1 and CDR2 are SNHLY and FYNNEI. This CDR3 spans 15 amino acids. CDR3 in DNA: TGTGCCAGCAGGGAAGGGACTAGCGGGAACGATGAGCAGTTCTTC. This codes for CASREGTSGNDEQFF.

The chain couples TRBV27 to TRBJ2-7, with TRBD2 as a possible D gene (5 bases). Germline V CDR1 and CDR2: MNHEY, SMNVEV (reference sequence). V lost 2 bases and J 5 bases, leaving 13 bases between the germline ends. The CDR3 has 14 amino acids. The CDR3 region is CASSLEPSGNEQYF. In nucleotides, the CDR3 is TGTGCCAGCAGTTTAGAGCCGTCGGGGAACGAGCAGTACTTC.

This chain joins TRBV6-2 or TRBV6-3 and TRBJ2-2; D gene unclear. Germline V gives CDR1 MNHEY, CDR2 SVGEGT. The CDR3 loop spans 14 amino acids. Between the trimmed V and J ends, which lost 0 bases and 5 bases, there was a span of 7 bases. In DNA form, the CDR3 reads TGTGCCAGCAGTTACTCGATTGAGACCGGGGAGCTGTTTTTT. This sequence encodes CASSYSIETGELFF.

The CDR3 protein is CASSPTGSNEKLFF. The CDR3 nucleotides are TGTGCCAGCAGCCCGACGGGGTCTAATGAAAAACTGTTTTTT. The rearrangement links TRBV6-5 to TRBJ1-4, with D uncertain. V was cut by 6 bases and J by 3 bases, with 11 bases left in between. This CDR3 is built from 14 residues. Germline V gene data show CDR1 as MNHEY and CDR2 as SVGAGI.

The chain has TRBV14 and TRBJ1-2, with D uncertain. The CDR3 has 15 residues. V was cut by 1 base and J by 7 bases, with 16 bases left in between. The V gene's germline CDR1 is SGHDN and CDR2 FVKESK. The CDR3 spells CASSQVPGVGSGYTF. As DNA, the CDR3 is TGTGCCAGCAGCCAAGTCCCTGGAGTAGGCTCTGGCTACACCTTC.

The V gene is TRBV6-5, the J gene TRBJ2-1, with 7 bases identical to TRBD2. This CDR3 is built from 15 residues. V shed 4 bases, J shed 7 bases, and the junction held 10 bases outside the gene matches. CDR1 is MNHEY and CDR2 is SVGAGI in the germline V gene. CDR3 loop: CASSSGTTLSNEQFF. CDR3 DNA: TGTGCCAGCAGTTCAGGGACTACACTTTCGAATGAGCAGTTCTTC.

The rearrangement joins TRBV21-1 to TRBJ2-7; TRBD2 is the table's D call, not checked against the DNA. TRBV21-1 is described as a pseudogene. The CDR3 covers 21 residues. CDR3: CASSKAIEGPGLLILSNEQYF. The CDR3 nucleotides are TGTGCCAGCAGCAAAGCGATAGAGGGACCGGGACTACTCATTCTCTCCAACGAGCAGTACTTC.

This chain connects TRBV6-5 to TRBJ2-7; the D is unclear. The CDR3 contains 10 residues. Germline CDR1 and CDR2: MNHEY and SVGAGI. V was shortened by 7 bases and J by 3 bases, with 4 bases between the two germline ends. Here the CDR3 DNA reads TGTGCCAGCACCGTCTACGAGCAGTACTTC. This translates into CASTVYEQYF.

The table lists this clone with a count of one. This chain links TRBV6-5 with TRBJ2-1; 10 bases map to TRBD2. Germline V gene data show CDR1 as MNHEY and CDR2 as SVGAGI. CDR3 length: 15 residues. V dropped 7 bases and J dropped 5; count of bases not matched to a gene: 8. Written as DNA, the CDR3 is TGTGCCAGCAACCCGACTAGCGGGCCTCACAATGAGCAGTTCTTC. Amino acids: CASNPTSGPHNEQFF.

The chain is built from TRBV5-1 and TRBJ1-4; no reliable D call. The CDR3 loop spans 13 amino acids. Trimming pared 2 bases from V and 4 bases from J, leaving 6 bases between. From germline, CDR1 is SGHRS and CDR2 YFSETQ. The CDR3 DNA reads as TGCGCCAGCAGCTTTAGCGTTAATGAAAAACTGTTTTTT. Its protein product is CASSFSVNEKLFF.

The count of this clone is one. This sequence joins TRBV29-1 and TRBJ2-7; 12 positions match TRBD2. V shed 7 bases and J 3 bases; nucleotides not matched to a gene: 7. CDR3 length: 14 residues. CDR1 is SQVTM and CDR2 is ANQGSEA in the germline V gene. CDR3 nucleotides: TGCAGCGCAGAGACTAGCGGGAGTCGCTACGAGCAGTACTTC. It encodes CSAETSGSRYEQYF.

The chain uses TRBV5-1 and TRBJ2-5; D not certain. V dropped 4 bases and J dropped 7 bases, with 8 bases sitting between them. CDR3 length equals 11 residues. In germline, CDR1 is SGHRS, CDR2 YFSETQ. The chain's CDR3 is CASSLTGTQYF. The DNA of the CDR3 is TGCGCCAGCAGCCTCACGGGGACCCAGTACTTC.

This clone was detected once. V is TRBV30 and J is TRBJ1-6; a weak D match, TRBD1 (6 bases). The CDR3 is made up of 14 amino acids. Looked up from germline, CDR1 is GTSNPN and CDR2 is SVGIG (reference sequence). V was cut by 3 bases and J by 6 bases, with 12 bases left in between. The CDR3 loop reads CAWRLDSFNSPLHF. CDR3 coding DNA: TGTGCCTGGAGGCTGGACAGCTTTAATTCACCCCTCCACTTT.

Note on this clone: The junction and the germline gene differ at one end; a read error may be behind it. The gene calls are TRBV6-5 and TRBJ2-3, with 7 bases lining up with TRBD2. The CDR3 loop spans 12 amino acids. Germline CDR1 is MNHEY and CDR2 is SVGAGI. This chain's CDR3 is CASAINRDYWHF. The DNA of the CDR3 is TGTGCCAGCGCGATTAACCGGGACTATTGGCATTTT.

The chain is built from TRBV19 and TRBJ1-1, with D maybe TRBD1 (6 bases). The ends were cut back, 9 bases at V and 1 base at J, with 12 bases in the middle. The germline V gene encodes CDR1 LNHDA and CDR2 SQIVND (reference sequence). CDR3 length: 13 amino acids. The CDR3 DNA reads TGTGCCAGCAGACAGGTTGGGAACACTGAAGCTTTCTTT. Its protein product is CASRQVGNTEAFF.

The chain joins TRBV5-4 to TRBJ2-7, with 8 bases that match TRBD2. The CDR3 totals 14 residues. The J segment lost 2 bases and the V segment lost 2 bases, leaving 3 bases of the junction unmatched. From germline, CDR1 is SGHNT and CDR2 YYREEE (reference sequence). CDR3 in amino acids: CASSFLAGTYEQYF. CDR3 nucleotide sequence: TGTGCCAGCAGCTTCCTAGCGGGTACCTACGAGCAGTACTTC.

This clone was seen just once. V and J are TRBV11-3 and TRBJ2-1, with TRBD2 matching 9 bases. CDR3 length: 17 residues. Germline V gives CDR1 SGHNT, CDR2 YENEEA. The trim removed 5 bases at V and 0 bases at J, leaving 8 bases unmatched. In DNA, the CDR3 is TGTGCCAGCAGCCCTTGGACTAGCGCTAGCTCCTACAATGAGCAGTTCTTC. Translated: CASSPWTSASSYNEQFF.

This clone appeared once. The chain links TRBV7-9 to TRBJ2-2, with 8 bases matching TRBD1. Germline CDR1 reads SEHNR; CDR2 reads FQNEAQ (reference sequence). This CDR3 contains 15 residues. Trimming removed 4 bases from V and 1 base from J; junction bases left unmatched: 2. DNA for the CDR3: TGTGCCAGCAGCTCTGGACAGGGGAACACCGGGGAGCTGTTTTTT. Translating gives CASSSGQGNTGELFF.

This clone was recorded once. CDR3 residues: CAISESGSGGQETQYF. As DNA, the CDR3 is TGTGCCATCAGTGAGTCCGGCAGCGGGGGACAAGAGACCCAGTACTTC. V gene TRBV10-3 combines with J gene TRBJ2-5, with 8 bases aligning to TRBD2. The CDR3 consists of 16 residues. V dropped 0 bases and J dropped 2; count of bases not matched to a gene: 5. The germline CDR1 and CDR2 sequences are ENHRY and SYGVKD.

The chain is built from TRBV21-1 and TRBJ1-6; TRBD1 is the table's D call, not checked against the DNA. TRBV21-1 is noted as a pseudogene. CDR3 size: 16 residues. The CDR3 here is CASSLHRDRGNSPLHF. Here the CDR3 DNA reads TGTGCCAGCAGCCTACACCGGGACAGGGGGAATTCACCCCTCCACTTT.

By its share, this clone is medium-sized. This chain joins TRBV15 and TRBJ2-3; D unclear. This CDR3 region has 14 residues. Between the trimmed V and J ends, which lost 1 base and 2 bases, there was a span of 7 bases. Germline V lookup: CDR1 LNHNV, CDR2 YYDKDF (reference sequence). CDR3 in amino acids: CATSRGSVTDTQYF. DNA for the CDR3: TGTGCCACCAGCAGAGGTTCGGTCACAGATACGCAGTATTTT.

This clone was observed a few times. The V call is TRBV19, the J call TRBJ1-1, with 8 bases matching TRBD1. J gave up 6 bases and V 5 bases, and 8 bases lay outside the gene matches. The CDR3 totals 14 residues. From germline, CDR1 is LNHDA and CDR2 SQIVND (reference sequence). The CDR3 sequence: CASSRTGSSPEAFF. The CDR3 DNA follows: TGTGCCAGTAGTCGGACAGGGAGTTCCCCTGAAGCTTTCTTT. Complete variable domain (other parts from reference TRBV19 and TRBJ1-1): DGGITQSPKYLFRKEGQNVTLSCEQNLNHDAMYWYRQDPGQGLRLIYYSQIVNDFQKGDIAEGYSVSREKKESFPLTVTSAQKNPTAFYLCASSRTGSSPEAFFGQGTRLTVV.

The V call is TRBV21-1, the J call TRBJ2-4; the table assigns TRBD2, which was not confirmed against the DNA. TRBV21-1 is designated a pseudogene. The CDR3 has 22 residues. This chain's CDR3 is CASSKRKLSSGRGTIAKNIQYF. The CDR3 DNA follows: TGTGCCAGCAGCAAAAGGAAGCTGTCTAGCGGGAGGGGGACCATAGCCAAAAACATTCAGTACTTC.